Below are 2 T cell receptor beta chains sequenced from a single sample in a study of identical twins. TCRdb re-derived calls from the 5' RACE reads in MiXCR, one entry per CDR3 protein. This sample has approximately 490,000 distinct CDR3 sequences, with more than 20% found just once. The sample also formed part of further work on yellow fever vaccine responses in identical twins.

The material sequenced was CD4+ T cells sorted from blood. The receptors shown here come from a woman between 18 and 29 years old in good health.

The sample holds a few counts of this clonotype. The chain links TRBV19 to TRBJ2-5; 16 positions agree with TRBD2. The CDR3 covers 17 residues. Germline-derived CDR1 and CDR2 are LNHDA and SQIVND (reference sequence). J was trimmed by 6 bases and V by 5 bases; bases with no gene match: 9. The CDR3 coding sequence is TGTGCCAGTAGTTTGGGACTAGCGGGAGGGCCGGAAAAGACCCAGTACTTC. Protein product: CASSLGLAGGPEKTQYF.

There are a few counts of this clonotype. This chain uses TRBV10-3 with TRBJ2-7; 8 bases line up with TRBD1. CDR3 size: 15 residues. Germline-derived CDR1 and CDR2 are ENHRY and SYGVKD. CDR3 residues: CASGSGGLKFNEQYF. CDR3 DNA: TGTGCATCGGGCTCAGGGGGCCTAAAGTTCAACGAGCAGTACTTC.